These T cell receptor beta chains were read from a single sample in a study of blood T cell repertoires in COVID-19. Clones were read by immunoSEQ multiplex PCR, and TCRdb kept only the in-frame ones, dropping some. The sample lists more than 200,000 clones; approximately 83% were seen once. The sequenced sample consisted of peripheral blood. Receptors originate from a man aged 50-59 years with active or convalescent COVID-19. Each CDR3 is given with its conserved first and last residue. D genes are given only for firm matches. For some rows the clone size is stated as once, few or many, or as a class when expanded; others skip it.

clone_size	d_call	v_call	j_call	cdr3_aa	cdr3_nt
NA	TRBD1	TRBV2	TRBJ2-3	CASRQQGAGTDTQYF	TGTGCCAGCAGGCAACAGGGGGCCGGCACAGATACGCAGTATTTT
NA	NA	TRBV6-5	TRBJ2-7	CASNVISYEQYF	TGTGCCAGCAATGTAATCTCCTACGAGCAGTACTTC
NA	NA	TRBV5-5	TRBJ1-6	CASSFRSSYNSPLHF	TGTGCCAGCAGCTTTAGGAGCTCCTATAATTCACCCCTCCACTTT
NA	TRBD1	TRBV27	TRBJ2-3	CASSTRTGRNADTQYF	TGTGCCAGCAGTACACGGACAGGGAGGAACGCAGATACGCAGTATTTT
NA	NA	TRBV28	TRBJ2-7	CASGRTTYEQYF	TGTGCCAGCGGTCGCACTACCTACGAGCAGTACTTC
NA	TRBD1	TRBV5-1	TRBJ1-4	CASSLRGLDNEKLFF	TGCGCCAGCAGCTTGAGGGGGCTCGATAATGAAAAACTGTTTTTT
NA	NA	TRBV2	TRBJ1-2	CASSDSGIGYGYTF	TGTGCCAGCAGTGACTCGGGGATCGGGTATGGCTACACCTTC
NA	TRBD1	TRBV2	TRBJ2-1	CASSAYIRQGARSYNEQFF	TGTGCCAGCAGCGCCTATATAAGACAGGGGGCGAGGTCCTACAATGAGCAGTTCTTC
NA	NA	TRBV27	TRBJ1-5	CASSTAGRRPQHF	TGTGCCAGCAGTACGGCAGGAAGGCGGCCCCAGCATTTT
many	TRBD1	TRBV9	TRBJ1-1	CASSAGQLNTEAFF	TGTGCCAGCAGCGCGGGACAGTTGAACACTGAAGCTTTCTTT
NA	TRBD1	TRBV6-5	TRBJ1-1	CASTRTGEAFF	TGTGCCAGCACCAGGACAGGTGAAGCTTTCTTT
NA	NA	TRBV18	TRBJ1-2	CASSPKEAGDYGYTF	TGTGCCAGCTCACCAAAAGAGGCCGGGGACTATGGCTACACCTTC
NA	NA	TRBV6-2/TRBV6-3	TRBJ2-4	CASSSQGSIQYF	TGTGCCAGCAGTTCCCAGGGGAGCATTCAGTACTTC
NA	NA	TRBV6-6	TRBJ1-5	CASSPGGAGGRTNQPQHF	TGTGCCAGCAGTCCCGGTGGGGCGGGAGGGAGAACGAATCAGCCCCAGCATTTT
few	TRBD1	TRBV25-1	TRBJ1-1	CASRRQGIAEAFF	TGTGCCAGCCGTAGACAGGGTATCGCTGAAGCTTTCTTT
NA	NA	TRBV15	TRBJ1-1	CATSRDGRNTEAFF	TGTGCCACCAGCAGAGATGGCAGAAACACTGAAGCTTTCTTT
NA	NA	TRBV12-3/TRBV12-4	TRBJ1-2	CASSLGEDYGYTF	TGTGCCAGCAGTTTAGGAGAGGACTATGGCTACACCTTC
NA	NA	TRBV3-1/TRBV3-2	TRBJ1-6	CASSQDRRGPRPLHF	TGTGCCAGCAGCCAAGATCGGAGAGGGCCTAGGCCCCTCCACTTT
NA	NA	TRBV7-8	TRBJ1-5	CASSLESQGYYSNQPQHF	TGTGCCAGCAGCTTAGAAAGTCAGGGGTATTATAGCAATCAGCCCCAGCATTTT
NA	NA	TRBV10-3	TRBJ2-7	CAITGGTGRDEQYF	TGTGCCATCACCGGTGGGACTGGGCGGGACGAGCAGTACTTC
NA	NA	TRBV19	TRBJ1-1	CASKDKLNTEAFF	TGTGCCAGCAAGGACAAACTGAACACTGAAGCTTTCTTT
NA	NA	TRBV29-1	TRBJ1-1	CSVGGYAEAFF	TGCAGCGTCGGGGGGTACGCTGAAGCTTTCTTT
NA	TRBD2	TRBV11-2	TRBJ2-3	CASSYTPVASGGARDTQYF	TGTGCCAGCAGTTATACCCCCGTAGCTAGCGGGGGGGCCAGAGATACGCAGTATTTT
many	TRBD2	TRBV10-3	TRBJ2-7	CAISGTRREGYEQYF	TGTGCCATCAGTGGTACACGCCGGGAGGGTTACGAGCAGTACTTC
once	TRBD1	TRBV7-8	TRBJ1-4	CASSLDRTGAVIGEKLFF	TGTGCCAGCAGCTTAGATAGGACAGGGGCGGTCATAGGCGAAAAACTGTTTTTT
NA	NA	TRBV5-4	TRBJ2-6	CASTTRRATGANVLTF	TGTGCCAGCACTACTAGGAGAGCCACTGGGGCCAACGTCCTGACTTTC
NA	NA	TRBV12-3/TRBV12-4	TRBJ1-1	CASSLGAAAFF	TGTGCCAGCAGCCTTGGGGCTGCGGCTTTCTTT
NA	NA	TRBV7-6	TRBJ1-1	CASSPPGWRDTEAFF	TGTGCCAGCAGCCCCCCTGGGTGGAGGGACACTGAAGCTTTCTTT
NA	TRBD2	TRBV7-2	TRBJ2-7	CASSSTSGSYEQYF	TGTGCCAGCAGCTCAACTAGCGGGTCCTACGAGCAGTACTTC
NA	NA	TRBV29-1	TRBJ2-6	CSVDQISGANVLTF	TGCAGCGTTGATCAAATCTCTGGGGCCAACGTCCTGACTTTC
NA	NA	TRBV5-8	TRBJ1-2	CASSLFRGSPGYTF	TGTGCCAGCAGCTTGTTTCGGGGTTCGCCTGGCTACACCTTC
few	NA	TRBV7-8	TRBJ1-1	CASSSDPGTMNTEAFF	TGTGCCAGCAGCTCAGACCCTGGGACTATGAACACTGAAGCTTTCTTT
NA	NA	TRBV7-8	TRBJ1-2	CASSLNIANYGYTF	TGTGCCAGCAGCTTGAACATCGCTAACTATGGCTACACCTTC
NA	TRBD1	TRBV30	TRBJ1-5	CAWSGGTGSLDQPQHF	TGTGCCTGGAGCGGAGGGACAGGGTCCTTAGATCAGCCCCAGCATTTT
NA	NA	TRBV5-8	TRBJ1-6	CASSAVVGGGSPLHF	TGTGCCAGCAGCGCCGTAGTTGGGGGCGGTTCACCCCTCCACTTT
NA	TRBD1	TRBV11-3	TRBJ2-5	CASSLGASTGGQETQYF	TGTGCCAGCAGCTTAGGGGCCTCAACAGGGGGTCAGGAGACCCAGTACTTC
NA	TRBD1	TRBV10-3	TRBJ2-1	CAISADLGTGNEQFF	TGTGCCATCAGCGCCGACTTAGGGACAGGTAATGAGCAGTTCTTC
few	NA	TRBV27	TRBJ1-6	CASRVDTSYNSPLHF	TGTGCCAGCAGAGTGGACACCTCCTATAATTCACCCCTCCACTTT
few	TRBD1	TRBV19	TRBJ1-4	CASSATGGTNEKLFF	TGTGCCAGTAGTGCTACAGGGGGAACTAATGAAAAACTGTTTTTT
NA	TRBD1	TRBV19	TRBJ2-4	CASSTGQGIAKNIQYF	TGTGCCAGTAGTACCGGACAGGGCATAGCCAAAAACATTCAGTACTTC
NA	NA	TRBV9	TRBJ1-2	CASSAQGRGNYGYTF	TGTGCCAGCAGCGCTCAGGGAAGAGGTAACTATGGCTACACCTTC
NA	TRBD1	TRBV12-5	TRBJ1-4	CASGWGQGLGKLFF	TGTGCTAGTGGTTGGGGACAGGGTTTGGGAAAACTGTTTTTT